The 26 T cell receptor beta chains given below trace back to one sample, sequenced in a study of technical replicates of blood from a handful of donors. The table came from immunoSEQ multiplex PCR; TCRdb's copy has only in-frame clones and leaves some out. The data hold roughly 40,000 clones, with approximately 96% observed a single time. The sample comprised T cells isolated from PBMCs. These receptors were taken from a human donor in good health.

The V call is TRBV29-1, the J call TRBJ2-5; maybe TRBD1 (5 bases). This CDR3 region has 12 residues. The V gene lost 3 bases and the J gene lost 4 bases, with 9 bases spanning the gap. Germline V gene data show CDR1 as SQVTM and CDR2 as ANQGSEA. Written as DNA, the CDR3 is TGCAGCGTTGATACAGGTTCAGAGACCCAGTACTTC. Its protein product is CSVDTGSETQYF.

The chain employs TRBV2 and TRBJ2-7; 10 bases are shared with TRBD2. The CDR3 totals 14 residues. Germline loops: CDR1 SNHLY, CDR2 FYNNEI. V shed 2 bases, J shed 4 bases, and the junction held 2 bases outside the gene matches. The CDR3 here is CASSERTSGYEQYF. CDR3 coding DNA: TGTGCCAGCAGTGAAAGGACTAGCGGTTACGAGCAGTACTTC.

The chain couples TRBV29-1 to TRBJ2-1; a weak D match, TRBD1 (5 bases). Germline values: CDR1 SQVTM, CDR2 ANQGSEA. The CDR3 loop spans 12 amino acids. Trimming removed 3 bases from V and 4 bases from J, with 7 bases in between. CDR3 bases: TGCAGCGTTGATAGGGGTTACAATGAGCAGTTCTTC. This gives the protein CSVDRGYNEQFF.

The V call is TRBV11-2, the J call TRBJ2-2; D might be TRBD2 (6 bases). This CDR3 region has 16 residues. Trimming shortened V by 5 bases and J by 2 bases, and 15 bases separated the two germline ends. Germline V CDR1 and CDR2: SGHAT, FQNNGV. CDR3: CASSRDGGINTGELFF. CDR3 in DNA: TGTGCCAGCAGCCGGGACGGGGGTATTAACACCGGGGAGCTGTTTTTT.

This chain uses TRBV10-3 with TRBJ2-7; D gene uncertain. The V and J ends lost 8 bases and 2 bases respectively, with 10 bases between them. This CDR3 spans 12 amino acids. Germline lookup yields CDR1 ENHRY and CDR2 SYGVKD. The DNA of the CDR3 is TGTGCCATCTCGCGAGAAGCCTACGAGCAGTACTTC. This encodes CAISREAYEQYF.

This chain links TRBV2 with TRBJ2-5; TRBD2 aligns across 9 bases. CDR1 is SNHLY and CDR2 is FYNNEI in the germline V gene. The CDR3 spans 14 residues. Trimming cost V 6 bases and J 4 bases; bases outside gene matches: 6. CDR3 sequence reads: CASRDSGRRETQYF. In nucleotides, the CDR3 is TGTGCCAGCAGAGACAGCGGGAGGCGAGAGACCCAGTACTTC.

The chain has TRBV27 and TRBJ2-7, with D perhaps matching TRBD1 (6 bases). CDR1 and CDR2 (germline): MNHEY, SMNVEV (reference sequence). There are 14 residues in the CDR3. With 4 bases removed from V and 0 bases from J, the gap between germline ends came to 10 bases. In DNA, the CDR3 is TGTGCCAGCAGTTCTGACAGGAGCTCCTACGAGCAGTACTTC. It translates to CASSSDRSSYEQYF.

V and J are TRBV4-3 and TRBJ1-4, with a tentative D call TRBD1 (6 bases). This CDR3 contains 18 residues. Germline V CDR1 and CDR2: LGHNA, YSLEER. The ends were cut back, 1 base at V and 0 bases at J, with 15 bases in the middle. The CDR3 DNA sequence: TGCGCCAGCAGCCAAGGGACAGTCCCGCATGCAACTAATGAAAAACTGTTTTTT. As protein: CASSQGTVPHATNEKLFF.

The chain uses TRBV6-6 and TRBJ1-2; 7 nucleotides agree with TRBD1. The CDR3 is 13 amino acids. With 4 bases clipped from V and 6 bases from J, the junction kept 5 bases outside the gene matches. Per germline, CDR1 MNHNY and CDR2 SVGAGI (reference sequence). The CDR3 region has the DNA TGTGCCAGCAGTTCCGGACAGGTTAATGGCTACACCTTC. This encodes CASSSGQVNGYTF.

The V and J genes are TRBV28 and TRBJ2-1, with D perhaps matching TRBD2 (6 bases). The CDR3 covers 14 residues. Trimming took 5 bases from V and 5 from J, leaving 13 bases between them. Germline assignment: CDR1 MDHEN and CDR2 SYDVKM. The CDR3 coding sequence is TGTGCCAGCAGTCTAGCGAGAGAGCACAATGAGCAGTTCTTC. Translation gives CASSLAREHNEQFF.

This chain connects TRBV15 to TRBJ2-7; TRBD1 might be the D (6 bases). V lost 2 bases, J lost 2 bases, and 10 bases lay in between. The CDR3 has 14 amino acids. Germline loops: CDR1 LNHNV, CDR2 YYDKDF (reference sequence). CDR3 nucleotides: TGTGCCACCAGCAGACCTGGACAGCCCTACGAGCAGTACTTC. Protein product: CATSRPGQPYEQYF.

This chain connects TRBV28 to TRBJ1-5; D ambiguous. Trimming removed 4 bases from V and 4 bases from J, with 5 bases in between. CDR3 length equals 12 residues. Germline V gene sequence: CDR1 MDHEN, CDR2 SYDVKM. The CDR3 DNA reads as TGTGCCAGCAGTTGGGAGAATCAGCCCCAGCATTTT. This encodes CASSWENQPQHF.

The chain links TRBV7-9 to TRBJ1-1; a possible D gene is TRBD1 (6 bases). CDR1 and CDR2 (germline): SEHNR, FQNEAQ (reference sequence). This CDR3 comprises 14 residues. V gave up 5 bases and J gave up 4 bases, with 14 bases separating them. CDR3 protein: CASSLSYRVTEAFF. The CDR3 DNA follows: TGTGCCAGCAGCCTATCCTACAGGGTCACTGAAGCTTTCTTT.

The chain combines TRBV5-8 with TRBJ1-1; 10 positions agree with TRBD1. Germline lookup yields CDR1 SGHTS and CDR2 YDEGEE. This CDR3 is 15 amino acids long. With 4 bases clipped from V and 5 bases from J, the junction kept 8 bases outside the gene matches. The CDR3 protein is CASSIGTGEGTEAFF. The CDR3 coding sequence is TGTGCCAGCAGCATCGGGACAGGGGAAGGGACTGAAGCTTTCTTT.

The rearrangement joins TRBV5-3 to TRBJ1-5; maybe TRBD1 (5 bases). TRBV5-3 is classed as an ORF, of uncertain function. Trimming removed 4 bases from V and 1 base from J, with 33 bases in between. This CDR3 region has 22 residues. CDR3 loop: CARSPKGHSGRGKSGSNQPQHF. CDR3 nucleotide sequence: TGTGCCAGAAGCCCAAAGGGGCACAGCGGCCGGGGGAAAAGCGGAAGCAATCAGCCCCAGCATTTT.

This CDR3 reads CASSYDFSGANVLTF. CDR3 nucleotides: TGTGCCAGCAGTTACGACTTCTCTGGGGCCAACGTCCTGACTTTC. This rearrangement joins TRBV6-5 to TRBJ2-6; D gene ambiguous. The V gene's germline CDR1 is MNHEY and CDR2 SVGAGI. This CDR3 contains 15 residues. With 2 bases removed from V and 0 bases from J, the gap between germline ends came to 5 bases.

The chain links TRBV19 to TRBJ2-7; TRBD1 matches at 7 bases. Germline trimming cut 4 bases from V and 2 bases from J; bases unmatched to any gene: 11. Germline CDR1 is LNHDA and CDR2 is SQIVND (reference sequence). CDR3 length equals 16 residues. This chain's CDR3 is CASSTGWDSLTYEQYF. The CDR3 DNA follows: TGTGCCAGTAGTACGGGTTGGGACAGCCTCACCTACGAGCAGTACTTC. Based on the CDR3 plus reference TRBV19 and TRBJ2-7, the full variable domain is DGGITQSPKYLFRKEGQNVTLSCEQNLNHDAMYWYRQDPGQGLRLIYYSQIVNDFQKGDIAEGYSVSREKKESFPLTVTSAQKNPTAFYLCASSTGWDSLTYEQYFGPGTRLTVT.

The rearrangement links TRBV29-1 to TRBJ2-1; TRBD1 is a possible D gene (6 bases). V was shortened by 4 bases and J by 2 bases, with 6 bases between the two germline ends. CDR1 and CDR2 from the germline V gene are SQVTM and ANQGSEA. This CDR3 is 12 amino acids long. DNA of the CDR3: TGCAGCGTTGGGACAGCCTACAATGAGCAGTTCTTC. Translating it yields CSVGTAYNEQFF.

The chain has TRBV9 and TRBJ1-4, with D uncertain. Deletions cut 3 bases from V and 2 bases from J, with 11 bases between. The CDR3 runs to 15 residues. The V gene's germline CDR1 is SGDLS and CDR2 YYNGEE. The CDR3 sequence is CASSALQATNEKLFF. The CDR3 nucleotides read TGTGCCAGCAGCGCCTTGCAAGCCACTAATGAAAAACTGTTTTTT.

The J gene is TRBJ1-2, the V gene TRBV4-1; 7 bases match TRBD1. This CDR3 has 17 residues. Germline V CDR1 and CDR2: MGHRA, YSYEKL. The V gene end was trimmed by 1 base and the J gene end by 4 bases; junction bases not matched to a gene: 12. CDR3 sequence (DNA): TGCGCCAGCAGCCAAGGATTGGTGGGACAGTCATCCTATGGCTACACCTTC. Protein: CASSQGLVGQSSYGYTF.

This sequence joins TRBV5-1 and TRBJ1-1; D is ambiguous. V dropped 5 bases and J dropped 3 bases, with 11 bases sitting between them. Germline CDR1 reads SGHRS; CDR2 reads YFSETQ. The CDR3 length is 13 residues. CDR3 sequence: CASRAQRDTEAFF. CDR3 coding DNA: TGCGCCAGCAGGGCACAGAGGGACACTGAAGCTTTCTTT.

The rearrangement links TRBV7-3 to TRBJ1-5; D gene ambiguous. The CDR3 has 13 residues. The V and J ends lost 0 bases and 3 bases respectively, with 3 bases between them. Looked up from germline, CDR1 is SGHTA and CDR2 is FQGTGA. In DNA, the CDR3 is TGTGCCAGCAGCTTAACCCTCAATCAGCCCCAGCATTTT. Translated: CASSLTLNQPQHF.

This chain joins TRBV30 and TRBJ2-7; D not certain. V shed 3 bases and J shed 6 bases, with 9 bases lying between them. This CDR3 has 11 amino acids. In germline, CDR1 is GTSNPN, CDR2 SVGIG (reference sequence). CDR3 loop: CAWSEPGEQYF. The CDR3 coding sequence is TGTGCCTGGAGCGAGCCAGGCGAGCAGTACTTC.

The V and J genes are TRBV18 and TRBJ1-1, with D possibly matching TRBD1 (6 bases). The germline V and J ends were trimmed by 3 bases and 1 base, with 12 bases remaining between them. This CDR3 has 15 residues. The germline gives CDR1 KGHSH, CDR2 LQKENI. CDR3 nucleotide sequence: TGTGCCAGCTCACCCACCGACAGGCCGAACACTGAAGCTTTCTTT. This translates into CASSPTDRPNTEAFF.

The gene calls are TRBV4-2 and TRBJ2-1, with 7 bases fitting TRBD2. V was pared by 1 base and J by 4 bases, with 7 bases of the junction left unmatched. From germline, CDR1 is LGHNA and CDR2 YNFKEQ. The CDR3 has 16 amino acids. The CDR3 DNA is TGTGCCAGCAGCCAAGTGAGCGGGAAACAGTACAATGAGCAGTTCTTC. Translation: CASSQVSGKQYNEQFF.

V and J are TRBV7-6 and TRBJ2-7; a weak D match, TRBD2 (5 bases). Germline V gene sequence: CDR1 SGHVS, CDR2 FNYEAQ. The CDR3 has 16 amino acids. V dropped 1 base and J dropped 0 bases, with 13 bases sitting between them. In DNA form, the CDR3 reads TGTGCCAGCAGCTTAGAGGCGGGTGAGAGCTCCTACGAGCAGTACTTC. It translates to CASSLEAGESSYEQYF.